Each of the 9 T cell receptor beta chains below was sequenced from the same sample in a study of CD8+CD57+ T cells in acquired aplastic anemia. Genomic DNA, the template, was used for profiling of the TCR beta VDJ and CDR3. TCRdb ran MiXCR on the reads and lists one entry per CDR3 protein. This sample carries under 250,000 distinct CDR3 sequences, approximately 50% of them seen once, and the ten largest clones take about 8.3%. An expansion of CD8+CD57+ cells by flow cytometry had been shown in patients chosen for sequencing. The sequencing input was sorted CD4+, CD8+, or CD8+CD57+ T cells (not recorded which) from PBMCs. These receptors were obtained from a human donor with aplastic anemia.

Written as DNA, the CDR3 is TGTGCCAGCAGCCCCGACAGGGACGCGAACACCGGGGAGCTGTTTTTT. Its protein is CASSPDRDANTGELFF. This sequence joins TRBV7-8 and TRBJ2-2; 7 nucleotides align to TRBD1. This CDR3 is built from 16 residues. Losses at the gene ends were 5 bases for V and 0 bases for J; bases not matched to a gene: 6. Germline CDR1 reads SGHVS; CDR2 reads FQNEAQ. The variable domain in full, completed from reference TRBV7-8 and TRBJ2-2, reads GAGVSQSPRYKVAKRGQDVALRCDPISGHVSLFWYQQALGQGPEFLTYFQNEAQLDKSGLPSDRFFAERPEGSVSTLKIQRTQQEDSAVYLCASSPDRDANTGELFFGEGSRLTVL.

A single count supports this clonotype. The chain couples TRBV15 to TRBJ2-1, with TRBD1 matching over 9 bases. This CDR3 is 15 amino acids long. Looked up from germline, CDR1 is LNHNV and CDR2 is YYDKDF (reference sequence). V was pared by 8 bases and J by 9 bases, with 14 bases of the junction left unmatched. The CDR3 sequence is CATGNPGTGMVEQFF. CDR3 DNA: TGTGCCACCGGCAACCCCGGGACAGGGATGGTTGAGCAGTTCTTC.

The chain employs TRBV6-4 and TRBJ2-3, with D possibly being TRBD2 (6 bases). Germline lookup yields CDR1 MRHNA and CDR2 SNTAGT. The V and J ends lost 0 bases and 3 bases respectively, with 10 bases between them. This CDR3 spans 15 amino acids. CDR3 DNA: TGTGCCAGCAGTGACTCTTTGGGGGGAACAGATACGCAGTATTTT. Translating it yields CASSDSLGGTDTQYF.

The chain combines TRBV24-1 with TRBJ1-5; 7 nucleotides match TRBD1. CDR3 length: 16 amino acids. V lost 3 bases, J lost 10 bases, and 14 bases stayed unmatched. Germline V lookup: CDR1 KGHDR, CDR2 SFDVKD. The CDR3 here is CATSDDSVAGGQPQHF. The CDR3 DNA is TGTGCCACCAGTGATGATAGTGTGGCAGGGGGGCAACCCCAGCATTTT.

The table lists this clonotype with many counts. The CDR3 spells CATKPGLLTQPQHF. The CDR3 DNA sequence: TGTGCCACTAAACCGGGACTTTTGACTCAGCCCCAGCATTTT. The chain combines TRBV6-5 with TRBJ1-5; TRBD1 might be the D (5 bases). The V gene's germline CDR1 is MNHEY and CDR2 SVGAGI. The CDR3 runs to 14 residues. V dropped 10 bases and J dropped 6 bases, with 19 bases sitting between them.

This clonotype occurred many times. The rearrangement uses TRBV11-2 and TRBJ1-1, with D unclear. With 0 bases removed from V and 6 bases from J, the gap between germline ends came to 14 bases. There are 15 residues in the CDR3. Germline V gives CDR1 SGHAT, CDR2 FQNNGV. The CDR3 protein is CASSLDLSSGAEAFF. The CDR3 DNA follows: TGTGCCAGCAGCTTAGATTTGTCATCCGGGGCTGAAGCTTTCTTT.

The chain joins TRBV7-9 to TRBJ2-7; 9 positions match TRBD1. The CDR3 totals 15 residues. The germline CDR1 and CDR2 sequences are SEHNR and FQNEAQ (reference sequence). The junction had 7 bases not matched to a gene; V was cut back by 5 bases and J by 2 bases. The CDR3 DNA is TGTGCCAGCAGCCGTGGACAGGGGATTACCTACGAGCAGTACTTC. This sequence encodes CASSRGQGITYEQYF.

The CDR3 here is CASSLGTLPQHF. CDR3 in DNA: TGTGCCAGCAGTTTGGGGACATTGCCCCAGCATTTT. The genes are TRBV27 and TRBJ1-5; D might be TRBD1 (6 bases). The CDR3 spans 12 residues. CDR1 is MNHEY and CDR2 is SMNVEV in the germline V gene (reference sequence). Trimming cost V 3 bases and J 9 bases, with 9 bases left between them.

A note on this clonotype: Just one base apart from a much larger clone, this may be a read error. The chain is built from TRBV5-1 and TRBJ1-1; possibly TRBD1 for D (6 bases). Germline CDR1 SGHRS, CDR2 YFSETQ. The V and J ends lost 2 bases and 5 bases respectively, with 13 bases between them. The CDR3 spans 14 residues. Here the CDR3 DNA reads TGCGCCAGCAGCTTAGGATTAGGGGGGACTGAAGCTTTCTTT. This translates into CASSLGLGGTEAFF.